A selection of T cell receptor beta chains follows, all from one sample in a study of cytomegalovirus exposure and HLA in healthy donors. Assay used: immunoSEQ multiplex PCR; TCRdb lists only in-frame clones, some missing. In the table there are around 200,000 clones, about four fifths of which are singletons. The specimen was PBMCs. These receptors originate from a male donor in good health and CMV-seronegative. The CDR3 runs from the conserved cysteine through the conserved F or W. Each record gives: J gene, clone size, V gene, D gene, CDR3 protein, CDR3 DNA. D genes are given only for firm matches. Not every row has a clone size; where given, it reads once, few, many or a size class.

J: TRBJ1-3
size: -
V: TRBV6-5
D: -
CDR3: CASRINAHSGNTIYF
DNA: TGTGCCAGCAGGATAAACGCACACTCTGGAAACACCATATATTTT

J: TRBJ1-2
size: -
V: TRBV6-5
D: -
CDR3: CASSYQRGLVIGGYTF
DNA: TGTGCCAGCAGTTACCAGCGGGGACTGGTAATAGGTGGCTACACCTTC

J: TRBJ2-3
size: -
V: TRBV4-1
D: -
CDR3: CASSQGHTSTDTQYF
DNA: TGCGCCAGCAGCCAAGGACACACTAGCACAGATACGCAGTATTTT

J: TRBJ1-2
size: few
V: TRBV7-9
D: -
CDR3: CAAISGGSFGYTF
DNA: TGTGCCGCCATCAGTGGGGGGTCTTTCGGCTACACCTTC

J: TRBJ2-3
size: few
V: TRBV5-1
D: -
CDR3: CASSFTGQGTDTQYF
DNA: TGCGCCAGCAGCTTCACAGGGCAGGGCACAGATACGCAGTATTTT

J: TRBJ1-3
size: -
V: TRBV10-3
D: -
CDR3: CAIRRDSGNTIYF
DNA: TGTGCCATCCGTCGAGACTCTGGAAACACCATATATTTT

J: TRBJ2-7
size: -
V: TRBV4-1
D: -
CDR3: CASSQTLTTSDYEQYF
DNA: TGCGCCAGCAGCCAAACCTTAACGACAAGTGACTACGAGCAGTACTTC

J: TRBJ1-1
size: few
V: TRBV5-5
D: -
CDR3: CASSFSGNLNTEAFF
DNA: TGTGCCAGCAGCTTTTCCGGTAATTTGAACACTGAAGCTTTCTTT

J: TRBJ2-7
size: -
V: TRBV5-5
D: -
CDR3: CASSFSKSSAYEQYF
DNA: TGTGCCAGCAGCTTTTCAAAGTCTTCGGCCTACGAGCAGTACTTC

J: TRBJ2-7
size: -
V: TRBV18
D: TRBD1
CDR3: CASSLDRGHTYEQYF
DNA: TGTGCCAGCTCACTGGACAGGGGGCACACCTACGAGCAGTACTTC

J: TRBJ2-7
size: -
V: TRBV28
D: TRBD1
CDR3: CASSQGQDYEQYF
DNA: TGTGCCAGCAGTCAAGGACAGGATTACGAGCAGTACTTC

J: TRBJ2-3
size: -
V: TRBV2
D: -
CDR3: CASRLGLNSTDTQYF
DNA: TGTGCCAGCAGGTTGGGACTGAACTCCACAGATACGCAGTATTTT

J: TRBJ1-1
size: -
V: TRBV27
D: -
CDR3: CASSLLHGGPPEAFF
DNA: TGTGCCAGCAGTTTATTACACGGGGGACCTCCGGAAGCTTTCTTT

J: TRBJ1-5
size: -
V: TRBV28
D: -
CDR3: CASSLDREAPKPQHF
DNA: TGTGCCAGCAGTTTGGACCGGGAGGCCCCGAAGCCCCAGCATTTT

J: TRBJ1-5
size: -
V: TRBV12-5
D: TRBD1
CDR3: CASGYGGQGFQPQHF
DNA: TGTGCTAGTGGTTACGGGGGACAGGGGTTTCAGCCCCAGCATTTT

J: TRBJ2-1
size: -
V: TRBV11-3
D: TRBD2
CDR3: CASSLAWRGVEIYNEQFF
DNA: TGTGCCAGCAGCTTAGCTTGGCGGGGGGTCGAAATCTACAATGAGCAGTTCTTC

J: TRBJ2-3
size: once
V: TRBV10-3
D: -
CDR3: CAISEQATDTQYF
DNA: TGTGCCATCAGTGAGCAGGCCACAGATACGCAGTATTTT

J: TRBJ2-1
size: few
V: TRBV18
D: -
CDR3: CASSPEGIRGGQFF
DNA: TGTGCCAGCTCACCAGAGGGGATCAGAGGGGGGCAGTTCTTC

J: TRBJ1-5
size: -
V: TRBV6-5
D: -
CDR3: CASSYPVETQPQHF
DNA: TGTGCCAGCAGTTACCCGGTGGAGACTCAGCCCCAGCATTTT

J: TRBJ2-1
size: -
V: TRBV28
D: -
CDR3: CASSLFPTNEQFF
DNA: TGTGCCAGCAGTTTATTCCCTACCAATGAGCAGTTCTTC

J: TRBJ2-5
size: -
V: TRBV4-1
D: -
CDR3: CASSQVDSETQYF
DNA: TGCGCCAGCAGCCAGGTGGACTCGGAGACCCAGTACTTC

J: TRBJ2-5
size: -
V: TRBV7-3
D: TRBD2
CDR3: CASRGREGETQYF
DNA: TGTGCCAGCAGGGGCAGGGAGGGAGAGACCCAGTACTTC

J: TRBJ1-1
size: -
V: TRBV6-1
D: -
CDR3: CASSRDRPQQGEAFF
DNA: TGTGCCAGCAGTCGTGACAGGCCTCAGCAGGGTGAAGCTTTCTTT

J: TRBJ1-3
size: once
V: TRBV5-1
D: -
CDR3: CASSLQEPGNTIYF
DNA: TGCGCCAGCAGCCTACAGGAACCCGGAAACACCATATATTTT

J: TRBJ2-1
size: -
V: TRBV29-1
D: -
CDR3: CSVVGRVVVFF
DNA: TGCAGCGTTGTTGGCAGGGTGGTTGTGTTCTTC

J: TRBJ1-4
size: once
V: TRBV11-2
D: -
CDR3: CASSWTARNEKLFF
DNA: TGTGCCAGCAGCTGGACAGCCAGGAATGAAAAACTGTTTTTT

J: TRBJ1-5
size: few
V: TRBV27
D: -
CDR3: CASSFRIYNQPQHF
DNA: TGTGCCAGCAGTTTCAGGATCTACAATCAGCCCCAGCATTTT

J: TRBJ2-1
size: -
V: TRBV9
D: TRBD2
CDR3: CASSPPGLAPYNEQFF
DNA: TGTGCCAGCAGCCCCCCGGGACTAGCACCCTACAATGAGCAGTTCTTC

J: TRBJ1-5
size: -
V: TRBV19
D: TRBD1
CDR3: CASSIGDSGNQPQHF
DNA: TGTGCCAGTAGTATTGGGGACAGTGGCAATCAGCCCCAGCATTTT

J: TRBJ2-7
size: -
V: TRBV6-5
D: TRBD2
CDR3: CASSYSKAGAYEQYF
DNA: TGTGCCAGCAGTTACTCGAAAGCGGGGGCCTACGAGCAGTACTTC

J: TRBJ2-3
size: -
V: TRBV6-1
D: -
CDR3: CASRLGAPAVDTQYF
DNA: TGTGCCAGCAGGCTGGGAGCGCCAGCGGTAGATACGCAGTATTTT

J: TRBJ2-3
size: -
V: TRBV28
D: TRBD2
CDR3: CASSQAGGSDTQYF
DNA: TGTGCCAGCAGTCAAGCGGGAGGCTCAGATACGCAGTATTTT

J: TRBJ1-1
size: few
V: TRBV11-1
D: TRBD1
CDR3: CASSGDRAAPAYTEAFF
DNA: TGTGCCAGCAGCGGAGACAGGGCAGCCCCAGCGTACACTGAAGCTTTCTTT

J: TRBJ2-1
size: -
V: TRBV6-5
D: -
CDR3: CASSYSTIGGPNEQFF
DNA: TGTGCCAGCAGTTACTCGACCATCGGGGGGCCCAATGAGCAGTTCTTC

J: TRBJ1-5
size: -
V: TRBV16
D: -
CDR3: CASSPSRDYSNQPQHF
DNA: TGTGCCAGCAGCCCGTCCAGGGATTATAGCAATCAGCCCCAGCATTTT

J: TRBJ2-7
size: few
V: TRBV27
D: TRBD2
CDR3: CASTPTGRFDEQYF
DNA: TGTGCCAGCACTCCTACCGGGAGGTTCGACGAGCAGTACTTC

J: TRBJ2-3
size: few
V: TRBV6-5
D: -
CDR3: CASTLPGTDTQYF
DNA: TGTGCCAGCACCCTCCCGGGTACGGATACGCAGTATTTT

J: TRBJ2-5
size: -
V: TRBV5-1
D: TRBD2
CDR3: CASSSSGGPQETQYF
DNA: TGCGCCAGCAGCTCTAGCGGGGGACCCCAAGAGACCCAGTACTTC

J: TRBJ1-5
size: -
V: TRBV5-8
D: -
CDR3: CASSSTHRDQPQHF
DNA: TGTGCCAGCAGCTCTACTCACAGGGATCAGCCCCAGCATTTT

J: TRBJ2-1
size: -
V: TRBV7-9
D: TRBD2
CDR3: CASTKRTSGSNEQFF
DNA: TGTGCCAGCACTAAGAGGACTAGCGGGAGCAATGAGCAGTTCTTC

J: TRBJ2-4
size: -
V: TRBV7-6
D: -
CDR3: CASSSLPGDGLNIQYF
DNA: TGTGCCAGCAGCTCTCTCCCCGGGGATGGGCTAAACATTCAGTACTTC

J: TRBJ1-5
size: -
V: TRBV28
D: -
CDR3: CASSLRGGSNQPQHF
DNA: TGTGCCAGCAGTTTAAGGGGGGGAAGCAATCAGCCCCAGCATTTT

J: TRBJ1-5
size: -
V: TRBV30
D: -
CDR3: CAWSPFTGVQPQHF
DNA: TGTGCCTGGAGTCCGTTCACCGGGGTTCAGCCCCAGCATTTT

J: TRBJ1-4
size: -
V: TRBV27
D: -
CDR3: CASTSTNEKLFF
DNA: TGTGCCAGCACCAGTACTAATGAAAAACTGTTTTTT

J: TRBJ1-5
size: -
V: TRBV28
D: -
CDR3: CASSGGAHSPQHF
DNA: TGTGCCAGCAGTGGGGGGGCCCACTCGCCCCAGCATTTT

J: TRBJ2-3
size: -
V: TRBV28
D: -
CDR3: CAIHLGTDTQYF
DNA: TGTGCCATCCACTTAGGCACAGATACGCAGTATTTT

J: TRBJ2-7
size: -
V: TRBV20-1
D: -
CDR3: CSARGPREQYF
DNA: TGCAGTGCTAGAGGTCCCAGGGAGCAGTACTTC

J: TRBJ1-1
size: -
V: TRBV28
D: -
CDR3: CASRQGTAFF
DNA: TGTGCCAGCAGACAGGGTACGGCTTTCTTT

J: TRBJ1-1
size: few
V: TRBV2
D: TRBD1
CDR3: CASSLNRDRDTEAFF
DNA: TGTGCCAGCAGTCTAAACCGGGACAGGGACACTGAAGCTTTCTTT

J: TRBJ2-1
size: -
V: TRBV30
D: TRBD2
CDR3: CAWSRGGPYNEQFF
DNA: TGTGCCTGGAGCCGCGGGGGACCGTACAATGAGCAGTTCTTC

J: TRBJ2-7
size: few
V: TRBV2
D: TRBD2
CDR3: CASAGRTYEQYF
DNA: TGTGCCAGCGCCGGGAGGACCTACGAGCAGTACTTC